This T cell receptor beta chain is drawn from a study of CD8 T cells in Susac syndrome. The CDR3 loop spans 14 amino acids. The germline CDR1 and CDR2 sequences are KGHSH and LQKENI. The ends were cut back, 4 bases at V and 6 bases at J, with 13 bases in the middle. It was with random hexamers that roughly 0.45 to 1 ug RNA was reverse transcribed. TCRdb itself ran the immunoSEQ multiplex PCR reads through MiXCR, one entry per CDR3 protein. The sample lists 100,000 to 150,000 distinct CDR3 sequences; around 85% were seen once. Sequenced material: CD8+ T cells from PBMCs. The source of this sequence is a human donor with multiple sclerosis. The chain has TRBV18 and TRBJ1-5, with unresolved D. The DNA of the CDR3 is TGTGCCAGCTCACTCGTTAGTGTGGGTCAGCCCCAGCATTTT. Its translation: CASSLVSVGQPQHF.